A selection of T cell receptor beta chains follows, all from one sample in a study of blood T cell repertoires in COVID-19. TCRdb keeps only in-frame clones here, not all; method: immunoSEQ multiplex PCR. The sample carries fewer than 300,000 clones, approximately 87% recorded once. The sequenced sample was peripheral blood. Receptors were obtained from a woman aged 25-40 years with COVID-19, enrolled during active disease. Each CDR3 is given with its conserved first and last residue. Each record gives: clone size, J gene, V gene, D gene, CDR3 protein, CDR3 DNA. D genes are given only for firm matches. Part of the rows lack a size; the others show once, few, many or a class for expanded clones.

clone_size: NA; j_call: TRBJ2-1; v_call: TRBV5-8; d_call: TRBD2; cdr3_aa: CASSWTSGANRLYNEQFF; cdr3_nt: TGTGCCAGCAGCTGGACTAGCGGGGCTAACAGGCTCTACAATGAGCAGTTCTTC
clone_size: NA; j_call: TRBJ1-5; v_call: TRBV11-2; d_call: TRBD1; cdr3_aa: CASSLGTDNQPQHF; cdr3_nt: TGTGCCAGCAGCTTGGGGACAGACAATCAGCCCCAGCATTTT
clone_size: few; j_call: TRBJ2-7; v_call: TRBV7-9; d_call: NA; cdr3_aa: CASSLERGRGGFRKQYF; cdr3_nt: TGTGCCAGCAGCTTAGAGAGAGGCAGGGGAGGGTTTCGGAAGCAGTACTTC
clone_size: NA; j_call: TRBJ1-5; v_call: TRBV27; d_call: NA; cdr3_aa: CASSWGGNQPQHF; cdr3_nt: TGTGCCAGCAGTTGGGGGGGCAATCAGCCCCAGCATTTT
clone_size: NA; j_call: TRBJ1-1; v_call: TRBV18; d_call: NA; cdr3_aa: CASSHSELPNTEAFF; cdr3_nt: TGTGCCAGCTCACACTCGGAGTTACCGAACACTGAAGCTTTCTTT
clone_size: NA; j_call: TRBJ2-1; v_call: TRBV6-6; d_call: TRBD2; cdr3_aa: CASSPLRDGGALYNEQFF; cdr3_nt: TGTGCCAGCAGTCCCCTCCGTGACGGGGGGGCCCTCTACAATGAGCAGTTCTTC
clone_size: NA; j_call: TRBJ1-4; v_call: TRBV5-1; d_call: NA; cdr3_aa: CASSRPGERGEKLFF; cdr3_nt: TGCGCCAGCAGCCGCCCAGGGGAACGTGGTGAAAAACTGTTTTTT
clone_size: NA; j_call: TRBJ1-3; v_call: TRBV5-6; d_call: NA; cdr3_aa: CASSLRGSGNTIYF; cdr3_nt: TGTGCCAGCAGCTTGAGAGGTTCCGGAAACACCATATATTTT
clone_size: few; j_call: TRBJ2-2; v_call: TRBV5-1; d_call: TRBD2; cdr3_aa: CARTSGGHTGELFF; cdr3_nt: TGCGCCAGAACGAGCGGGGGCCACACCGGGGAGCTGTTTTTT
clone_size: NA; j_call: TRBJ1-1; v_call: TRBV7-9; d_call: NA; cdr3_aa: CASSWTAQNTEAFF; cdr3_nt: TGTGCCAGCAGCTGGACAGCCCAGAACACTGAAGCTTTCTTT
clone_size: NA; j_call: TRBJ2-3; v_call: TRBV24-1; d_call: NA; cdr3_aa: CATSDSWASDTQYF; cdr3_nt: TGTGCCACCAGTGATTCTTGGGCATCAGATACGCAGTATTTT
clone_size: NA; j_call: TRBJ1-5; v_call: TRBV2; d_call: NA; cdr3_aa: CASSEEEAWNQPQHF; cdr3_nt: TGTGCCAGCAGTGAAGAGGAAGCGTGGAATCAGCCCCAGCATTTT
clone_size: NA; j_call: TRBJ2-4; v_call: TRBV27; d_call: TRBD1; cdr3_aa: CASSLFRTGNIQYF; cdr3_nt: TGTGCCAGCAGTTTATTTCGGACAGGGAACATTCAGTACTTC
clone_size: NA; j_call: TRBJ2-2; v_call: TRBV7-6; d_call: TRBD2; cdr3_aa: CASSPYALAGSVTGELFF; cdr3_nt: TGTGCCAGCAGCCCCTATGCCTTAGCGGGGTCTGTCACCGGGGAGCTGTTTTTT
clone_size: many; j_call: TRBJ2-2; v_call: TRBV6-1; d_call: NA; cdr3_aa: CASSDQVAGTGELFF; cdr3_nt: TGTGCCAGCAGTGATCAAGTCGCGGGGACCGGGGAGCTGTTTTTT
clone_size: NA; j_call: TRBJ2-3; v_call: TRBV6-5; d_call: TRBD2; cdr3_aa: CASQRGTSTDTQYF; cdr3_nt: TGTGCCAGCCAGCGGGGAACTAGCACAGATACGCAGTATTTT
clone_size: NA; j_call: TRBJ1-2; v_call: TRBV5-6; d_call: TRBD1; cdr3_aa: CASSLTLGQRDYGYTF; cdr3_nt: TGTGCCAGCAGCTTGACCCTGGGACAGCGAGACTATGGCTACACCTTC
clone_size: NA; j_call: TRBJ2-2; v_call: TRBV3-1/TRBV3-2; d_call: NA; cdr3_aa: CASSHFTSTGELFF; cdr3_nt: TGTGCCAGCAGCCACTTCACTAGCACCGGGGAGCTGTTTTTT
clone_size: NA; j_call: TRBJ1-1; v_call: TRBV5-1; d_call: TRBD1; cdr3_aa: CASSLRTGGMNTEAFF; cdr3_nt: TGCGCCAGCAGCTTACGGACAGGAGGTATGAACACTGAAGCTTTCTTT
clone_size: NA; j_call: TRBJ1-2; v_call: TRBV12-5; d_call: TRBD1; cdr3_aa: CASGYPDRGGYTF; cdr3_nt: TGTGCTAGTGGTTACCCGGACAGGGGCGGCTACACCTTC
clone_size: NA; j_call: TRBJ2-3; v_call: TRBV10-3; d_call: NA; cdr3_aa: CAISEGLSSTDTQYF; cdr3_nt: TGTGCCATCAGTGAGGGACTGTCTAGCACAGATACGCAGTATTTT
clone_size: NA; j_call: TRBJ1-1; v_call: TRBV18; d_call: TRBD1; cdr3_aa: CASSPLTGGDTEAFF; cdr3_nt: TGTGCCAGCTCGCCCCTAACAGGGGGTGACACTGAAGCTTTCTTT
clone_size: NA; j_call: TRBJ2-3; v_call: TRBV2; d_call: NA; cdr3_aa: CASTTQGFTDTQYF; cdr3_nt: TGTGCCAGCACCACACAGGGTTTCACAGATACGCAGTATTTT
clone_size: NA; j_call: TRBJ2-1; v_call: TRBV5-6; d_call: TRBD2; cdr3_aa: CASSALAGASYNEQFF; cdr3_nt: TGTGCCAGCAGCGCACTAGCGGGGGCATCCTACAATGAGCAGTTCTTC
clone_size: NA; j_call: TRBJ2-2; v_call: TRBV9; d_call: NA; cdr3_aa: CASSVTVLASTGELFF; cdr3_nt: TGTGCCAGCAGCGTAACTGTACTAGCTAGCACCGGGGAGCTGTTTTTT
clone_size: once; j_call: TRBJ1-1; v_call: TRBV5-6; d_call: NA; cdr3_aa: CASSIPGDTEAFF; cdr3_nt: TGTGCCAGCAGCATTCCGGGGGACACTGAAGCTTTCTTT
clone_size: once; j_call: TRBJ1-2; v_call: TRBV7-9; d_call: TRBD1; cdr3_aa: CASSTNRGLDGYTF; cdr3_nt: TGTGCCAGCAGCACTAACAGGGGTTTGGATGGCTACACCTTC
clone_size: once; j_call: TRBJ2-7; v_call: TRBV3-1/TRBV3-2; d_call: NA; cdr3_aa: CASSQHDAQNEQYF; cdr3_nt: TGTGCCAGCAGCCAGCACGATGCGCAAAACGAGCAGTACTTC
clone_size: NA; j_call: TRBJ2-1; v_call: TRBV19; d_call: TRBD1; cdr3_aa: CASSTGEGAPYNEQFF; cdr3_nt: TGTGCCAGTAGTACCGGAGAGGGGGCCCCCTACAATGAGCAGTTCTTC
clone_size: NA; j_call: TRBJ1-2; v_call: TRBV28; d_call: NA; cdr3_aa: CASSTDSWQGYGYTF; cdr3_nt: TGTGCCAGCAGTACGGACAGCTGGCAGGGCTATGGCTACACCTTC
clone_size: NA; j_call: TRBJ2-2; v_call: TRBV5-4; d_call: TRBD1; cdr3_aa: CASSQGVVGAGELFF; cdr3_nt: TGTGCCAGCAGCCAGGGGGTGGTGGGGGCCGGGGAGCTGTTTTTT
clone_size: NA; j_call: TRBJ1-5; v_call: TRBV2; d_call: NA; cdr3_aa: CASKLVKDSNQPQHF; cdr3_nt: TGTGCCAGCAAGCTCGTTAAAGATAGCAATCAGCCCCAGCATTTT
clone_size: once; j_call: TRBJ2-7; v_call: TRBV27; d_call: NA; cdr3_aa: CASSLEAGLTYEQYF; cdr3_nt: TGTGCCAGCAGTTTAGAGGCAGGGTTAACCTACGAGCAGTACTTC
clone_size: NA; j_call: TRBJ2-7; v_call: TRBV6-5; d_call: TRBD2; cdr3_aa: CASTPRPAGVSWQYF; cdr3_nt: TGTGCCAGCACCCCCCGGCCAGCGGGGGTTTCATGGCAGTACTTC
clone_size: NA; j_call: TRBJ2-7; v_call: TRBV6-5; d_call: TRBD2; cdr3_aa: CASNIAGGSYEQYF; cdr3_nt: TGTGCCAGCAACATAGCGGGGGGGTCCTACGAGCAGTACTTC
clone_size: NA; j_call: TRBJ1-6; v_call: TRBV18; d_call: NA; cdr3_aa: CASSPRGSSPLHF; cdr3_nt: TGTGCCAGCTCACCGCGGGGAAGTTCACCCCTCCACTTT
clone_size: NA; j_call: TRBJ2-7; v_call: TRBV3-1/TRBV3-2; d_call: NA; cdr3_aa: CASSSKFGELYEQYF; cdr3_nt: TGTGCCAGCAGCAGCAAATTCGGAGAGCTTTACGAGCAGTACTTC
clone_size: NA; j_call: TRBJ2-2; v_call: TRBV3-1/TRBV3-2; d_call: TRBD2; cdr3_aa: CASSQDSTLAGVELFF; cdr3_nt: TGTGCCAGCAGCCAAGATAGTACGCTAGCGGGGGTGGAGCTGTTTTTT
clone_size: NA; j_call: TRBJ2-5; v_call: TRBV5-4; d_call: NA; cdr3_aa: CASSSQAGTQETQYF; cdr3_nt: TGTGCCAGCAGCTCCCAAGCGGGTACCCAAGAGACCCAGTACTTC
clone_size: NA; j_call: TRBJ2-1; v_call: TRBV5-5; d_call: NA; cdr3_aa: CASSFFSYNEQFF; cdr3_nt: TGTGCCAGCAGCTTCTTCTCCTACAATGAGCAGTTCTTC
clone_size: NA; j_call: TRBJ1-1; v_call: TRBV5-1; d_call: NA; cdr3_aa: CASSFRGSPGTFPEAFF; cdr3_nt: TGCGCCAGCAGCTTTAGAGGGAGCCCAGGGACTTTTCCTGAAGCTTTCTTT
clone_size: NA; j_call: TRBJ1-6; v_call: TRBV30; d_call: NA; cdr3_aa: CAWSVLDSPLHF; cdr3_nt: TGTGCCTGGAGTGTACTAGATTCACCCCTCCACTTT